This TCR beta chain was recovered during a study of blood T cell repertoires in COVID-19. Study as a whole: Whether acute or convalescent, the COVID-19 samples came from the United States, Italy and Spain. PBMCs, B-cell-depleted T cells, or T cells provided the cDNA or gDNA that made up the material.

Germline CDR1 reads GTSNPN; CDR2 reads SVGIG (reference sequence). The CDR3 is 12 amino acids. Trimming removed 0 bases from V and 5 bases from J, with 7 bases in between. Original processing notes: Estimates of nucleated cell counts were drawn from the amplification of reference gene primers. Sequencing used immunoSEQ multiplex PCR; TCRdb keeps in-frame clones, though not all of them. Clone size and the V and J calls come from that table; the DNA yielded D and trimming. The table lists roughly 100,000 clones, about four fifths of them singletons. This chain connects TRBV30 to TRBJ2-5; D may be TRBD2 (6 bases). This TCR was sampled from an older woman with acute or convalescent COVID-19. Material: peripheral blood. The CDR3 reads CAWSVGGETQYF. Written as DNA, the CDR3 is TGTGCCTGGAGTGTAGGAGGGGAGACCCAGTACTTC.